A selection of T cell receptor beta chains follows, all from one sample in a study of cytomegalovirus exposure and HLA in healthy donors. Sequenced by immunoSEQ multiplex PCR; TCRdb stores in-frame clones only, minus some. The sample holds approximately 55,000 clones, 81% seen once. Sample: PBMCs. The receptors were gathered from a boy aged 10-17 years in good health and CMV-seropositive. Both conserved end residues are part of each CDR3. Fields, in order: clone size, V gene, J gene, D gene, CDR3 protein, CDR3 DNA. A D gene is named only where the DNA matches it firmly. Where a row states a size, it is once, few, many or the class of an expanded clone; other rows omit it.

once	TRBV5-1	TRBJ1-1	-	CASSLGTGMNTEAFF	TGCGCCAGCAGCTTGGGCACAGGGATGAACACTGAAGCTTTCTTT
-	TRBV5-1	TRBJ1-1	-	CASSLGSGENTEAFF	TGCGCCAGCAGCTTGGGATCAGGGGAGAACACTGAAGCTTTCTTT
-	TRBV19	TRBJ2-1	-	CASSDPGQTASNEQFF	TGTGCCAGTAGTGATCCCGGACAGACCGCTAGCAATGAGCAGTTCTTC
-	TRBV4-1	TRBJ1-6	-	CASSQGSLAVYNSPLHF	TGCGCCAGCAGCCAAGGGTCACTGGCGGTTTACAATTCACCCCTCCACTTT
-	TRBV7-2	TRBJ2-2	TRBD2	CASKGGTSGVYTGELFF	TGTGCCAGCAAAGGGGGGACTAGCGGGGTTTACACCGGGGAGCTGTTTTTT
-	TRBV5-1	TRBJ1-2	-	CASSLASRETGGYTF	TGCGCCAGCAGCTTGGCCAGTCGGGAGACTGGGGGCTACACCTTC
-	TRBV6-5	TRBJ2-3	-	CASSPSTDTQYF	TGTGCCAGCAGTCCTAGCACAGATACGCAGTATTTT
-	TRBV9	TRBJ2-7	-	CASSVDGGGLYEQYF	TGTGCCAGCAGCGTAGATGGGGGGGGCCTCTACGAGCAGTACTTC
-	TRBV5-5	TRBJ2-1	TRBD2	CASSLEAGAAYNEQFF	TGTGCCAGCAGCTTGGAAGCGGGGGCCGCTTACAATGAGCAGTTCTTC
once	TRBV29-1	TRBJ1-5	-	CSVRISNQPQHF	TGCAGCGTGAGAATAAGCAATCAGCCCCAGCATTTT
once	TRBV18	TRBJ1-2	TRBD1	CASSPDRVNYGYTF	TGTGCCAGCTCACCCGACAGGGTTAACTATGGCTACACCTTC
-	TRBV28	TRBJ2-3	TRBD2	CASSFKYVGGSTDTQYF	TGTGCCAGCAGTTTCAAGTACGTGGGGGGGAGCACAGATACGCAGTATTTT
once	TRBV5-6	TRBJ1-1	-	CASSTWGEDTEAFF	TGTGCCAGCAGCACCTGGGGGGAGGACACTGAAGCTTTCTTT
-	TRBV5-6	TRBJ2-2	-	CASSLAWSPIYTGELFF	TGTGCCAGCAGCTTGGCATGGAGCCCAATCTACACCGGGGAGCTGTTTTTT
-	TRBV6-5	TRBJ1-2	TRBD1	CASSEQGGASGYTF	TGTGCCAGCAGCGAACAGGGGGGCGCCTCTGGCTACACCTTC
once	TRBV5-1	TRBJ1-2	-	CASSQGQREGYTF	TGCGCCAGCAGCCAAGGACAGCGAGAGGGCTACACCTTC
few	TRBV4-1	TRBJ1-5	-	CASSPRERGQPQHF	TGCGCCAGCAGCCCGAGGGAGCGGGGGCAGCCCCAGCATTTT